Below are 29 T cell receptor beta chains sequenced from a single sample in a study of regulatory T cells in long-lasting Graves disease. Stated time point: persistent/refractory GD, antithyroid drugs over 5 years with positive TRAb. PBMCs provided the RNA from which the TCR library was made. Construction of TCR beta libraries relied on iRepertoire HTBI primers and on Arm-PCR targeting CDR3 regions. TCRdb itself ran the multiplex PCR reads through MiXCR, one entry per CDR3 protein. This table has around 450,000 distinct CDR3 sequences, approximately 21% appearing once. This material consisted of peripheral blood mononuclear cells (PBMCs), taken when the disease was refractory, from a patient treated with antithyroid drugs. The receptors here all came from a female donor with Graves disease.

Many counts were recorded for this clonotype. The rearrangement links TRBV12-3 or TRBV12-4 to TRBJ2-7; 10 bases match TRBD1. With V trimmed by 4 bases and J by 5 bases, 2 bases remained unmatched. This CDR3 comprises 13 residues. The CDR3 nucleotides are TGTGCCAGCAGTTGGGACAGGGGAGACGAGCAGTACTTC. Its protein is CASSWDRGDEQYF.

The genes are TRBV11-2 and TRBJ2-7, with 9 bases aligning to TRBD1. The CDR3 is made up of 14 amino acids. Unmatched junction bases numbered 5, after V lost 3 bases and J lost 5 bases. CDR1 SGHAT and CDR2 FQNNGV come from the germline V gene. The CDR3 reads CASSFGTGKHEQYF. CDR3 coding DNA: TGTGCCAGCAGCTTTGGGACAGGGAAGCACGAGCAGTACTTC.

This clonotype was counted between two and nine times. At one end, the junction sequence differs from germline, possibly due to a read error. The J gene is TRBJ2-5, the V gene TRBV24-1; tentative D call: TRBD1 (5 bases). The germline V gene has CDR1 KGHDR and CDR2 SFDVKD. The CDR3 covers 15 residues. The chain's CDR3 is CATSDFSQGQEAQYF. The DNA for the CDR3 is TGTGCCACCAGTGATTTCTCGCAGGGCCAAGAGGCCCAGTACTTC.

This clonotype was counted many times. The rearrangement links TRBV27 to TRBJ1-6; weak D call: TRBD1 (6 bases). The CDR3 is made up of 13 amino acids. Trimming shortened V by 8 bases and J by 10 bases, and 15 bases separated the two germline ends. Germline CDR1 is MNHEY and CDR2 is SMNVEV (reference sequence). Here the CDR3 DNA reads TGTGCCAGCCGAACAGGGCTTGGGTCACCCCTCCACTTT. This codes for CASRTGLGSPLHF.

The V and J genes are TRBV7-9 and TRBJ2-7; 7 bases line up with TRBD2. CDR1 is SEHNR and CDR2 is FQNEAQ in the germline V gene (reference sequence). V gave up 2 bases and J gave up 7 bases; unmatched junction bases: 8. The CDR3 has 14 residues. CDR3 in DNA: TGTGCCAGCAGCTTAATGGGGGGGTTTGCAGAGCAGTACTTC. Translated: CASSLMGGFAEQYF.

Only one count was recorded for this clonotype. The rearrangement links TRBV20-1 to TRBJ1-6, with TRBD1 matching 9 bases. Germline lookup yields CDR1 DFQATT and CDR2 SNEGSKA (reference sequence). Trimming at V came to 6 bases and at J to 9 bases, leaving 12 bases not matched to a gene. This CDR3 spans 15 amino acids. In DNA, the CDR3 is TGCAGTGCACCGGGACAGGGCCAATTGACTTCACCCCTCCACTTT. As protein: CSAPGQGQLTSPLHF.

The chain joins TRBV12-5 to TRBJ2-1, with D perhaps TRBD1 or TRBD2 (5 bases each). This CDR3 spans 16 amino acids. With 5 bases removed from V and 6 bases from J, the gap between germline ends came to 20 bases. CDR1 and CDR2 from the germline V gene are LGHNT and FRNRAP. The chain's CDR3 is CASGPGWGEQGNEQFF. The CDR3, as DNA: TGTGCTAGTGGTCCAGGGTGGGGAGAGCAGGGCAATGAGCAGTTCTTC.

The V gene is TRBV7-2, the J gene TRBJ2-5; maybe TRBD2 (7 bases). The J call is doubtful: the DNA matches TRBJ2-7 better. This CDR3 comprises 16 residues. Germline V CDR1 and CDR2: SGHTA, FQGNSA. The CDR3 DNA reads TGTGCCAGCAGCTTAGGGGGGAGGGGGATATCCTACGAGCAGTACTTC. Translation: CASSLGGRGISYEQYF.

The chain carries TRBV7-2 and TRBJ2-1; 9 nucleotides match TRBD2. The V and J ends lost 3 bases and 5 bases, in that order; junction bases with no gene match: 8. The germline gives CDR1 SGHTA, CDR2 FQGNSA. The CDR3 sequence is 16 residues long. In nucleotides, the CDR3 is TGTGCCAGCAGCTTTGTAGGAGGCGGGGGGGACAATGAGCAGTTCTTC. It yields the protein CASSFVGGGGDNEQFF.

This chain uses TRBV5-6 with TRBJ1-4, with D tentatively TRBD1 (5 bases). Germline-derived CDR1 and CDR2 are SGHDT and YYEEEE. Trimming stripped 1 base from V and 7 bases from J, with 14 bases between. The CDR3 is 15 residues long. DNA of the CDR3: TGTGCCAGCAGCTTGAAGGCCAGGGTGGGTGAAAAACTGTTTTTT. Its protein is CASSLKARVGEKLFF.

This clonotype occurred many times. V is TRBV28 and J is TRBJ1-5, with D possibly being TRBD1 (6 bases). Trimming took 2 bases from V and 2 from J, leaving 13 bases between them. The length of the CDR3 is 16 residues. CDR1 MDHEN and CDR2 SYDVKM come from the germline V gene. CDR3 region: CASSLTGIKGNQPQHF. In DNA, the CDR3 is TGTGCCAGCAGTTTAACAGGGATCAAGGGCAATCAGCCCCAGCATTTT.

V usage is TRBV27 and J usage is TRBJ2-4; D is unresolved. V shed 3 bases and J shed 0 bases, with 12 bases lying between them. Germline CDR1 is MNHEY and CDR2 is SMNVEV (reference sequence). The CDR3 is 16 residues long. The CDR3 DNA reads TGTGCCAGCAGTTTGCACGGCCGGGTAGCCAAAAACATTCAGTACTTC. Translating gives CASSLHGRVAKNIQYF.

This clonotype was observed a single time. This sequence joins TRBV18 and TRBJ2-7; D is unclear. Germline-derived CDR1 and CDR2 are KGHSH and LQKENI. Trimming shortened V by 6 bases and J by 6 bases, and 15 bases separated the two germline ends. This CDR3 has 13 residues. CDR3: CASSPFGPPEQYF. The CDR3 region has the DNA TGTGCCAGCTCTCCTTTTGGTCCCCCCGAGCAGTACTTC.

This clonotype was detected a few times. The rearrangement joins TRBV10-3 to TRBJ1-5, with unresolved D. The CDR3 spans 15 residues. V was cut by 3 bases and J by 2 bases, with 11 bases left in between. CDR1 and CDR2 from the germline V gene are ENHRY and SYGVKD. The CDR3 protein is CAISEFGQGNQPQHF. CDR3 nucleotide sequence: TGTGCCATCAGTGAATTTGGGCAGGGCAATCAGCCCCAGCATTTT.

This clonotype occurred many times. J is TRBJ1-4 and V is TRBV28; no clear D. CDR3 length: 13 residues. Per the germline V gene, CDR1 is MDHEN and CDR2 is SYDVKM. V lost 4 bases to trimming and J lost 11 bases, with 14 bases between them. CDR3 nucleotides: TGTGCCAGCAGTTCTAACCCTTGGTGGAAACTGTTTTTT. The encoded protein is CASSSNPWWKLFF.

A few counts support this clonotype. The CDR3: CASSYSFREVRRAFF. The CDR3 bases are TGTGCCAGCAGTTACTCTTTTCGGGAGGTAAGGAGAGCTTTCTTT. This chain uses TRBV6-2 or TRBV6-3 with TRBJ1-1; the D is unclear. V was pared by 0 bases and J by 10 bases, with 18 bases between. This CDR3 is built from 15 residues. Looked up from germline, CDR1 is MNHEY and CDR2 is SVGEGT.

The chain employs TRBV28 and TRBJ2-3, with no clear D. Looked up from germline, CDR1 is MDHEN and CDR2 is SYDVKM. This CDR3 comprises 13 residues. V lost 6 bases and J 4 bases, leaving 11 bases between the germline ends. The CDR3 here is CASRGNLADTQYF. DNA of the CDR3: TGTGCCAGCAGGGGAAATCTGGCAGATACGCAGTATTTT.

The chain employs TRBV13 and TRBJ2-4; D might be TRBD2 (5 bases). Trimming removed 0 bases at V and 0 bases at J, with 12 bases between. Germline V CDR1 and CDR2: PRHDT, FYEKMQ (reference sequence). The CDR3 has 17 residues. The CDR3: CASSLGGMRIAKNIQYF. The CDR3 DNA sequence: TGTGCCAGCAGCTTAGGCGGGATGCGGATAGCCAAAAACATTCAGTACTTC.

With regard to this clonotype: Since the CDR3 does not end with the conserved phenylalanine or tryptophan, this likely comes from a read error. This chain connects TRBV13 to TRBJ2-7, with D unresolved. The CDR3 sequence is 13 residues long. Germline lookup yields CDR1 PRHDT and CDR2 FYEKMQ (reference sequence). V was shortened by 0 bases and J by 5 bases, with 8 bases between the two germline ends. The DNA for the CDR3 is TGTGCCAGCAGCTTAGGCCTGTCAAACGAGCAGTACCTC. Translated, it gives CASSLGLSNEQYL.

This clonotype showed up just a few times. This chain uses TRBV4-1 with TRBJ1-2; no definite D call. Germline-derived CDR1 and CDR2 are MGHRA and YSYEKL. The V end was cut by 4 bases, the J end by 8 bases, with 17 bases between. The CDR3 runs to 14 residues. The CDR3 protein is CASSLTLAGGGYTF. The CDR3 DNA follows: TGCGCCAGCAGCCTTACCCTGGCAGGCGGGGGCTACACCTTC.

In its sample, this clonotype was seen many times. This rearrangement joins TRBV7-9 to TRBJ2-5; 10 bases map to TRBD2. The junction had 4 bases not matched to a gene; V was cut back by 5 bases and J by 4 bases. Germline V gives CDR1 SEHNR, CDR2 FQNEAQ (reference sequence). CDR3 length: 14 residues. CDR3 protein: CASSSGGAGETQYF. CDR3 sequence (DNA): TGTGCCAGCAGCAGCGGGGGGGCCGGAGAGACCCAGTACTTC.

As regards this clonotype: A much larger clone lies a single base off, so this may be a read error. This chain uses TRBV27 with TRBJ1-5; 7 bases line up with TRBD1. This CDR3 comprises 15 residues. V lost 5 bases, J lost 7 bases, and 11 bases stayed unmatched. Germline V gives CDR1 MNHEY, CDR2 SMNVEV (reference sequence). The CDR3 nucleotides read TGTGCCAGCAGTGATTCCCGACAGGGCGTCCAGCCCCAGCATTTT. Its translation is CASSDSRQGVQPQHF.

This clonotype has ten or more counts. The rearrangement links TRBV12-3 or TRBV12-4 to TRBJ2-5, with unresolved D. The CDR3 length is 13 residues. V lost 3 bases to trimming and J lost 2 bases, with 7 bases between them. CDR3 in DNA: TGTGCCAGCAGTTTCGCCAGACAAGAGACCCAGTACTTC. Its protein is CASSFARQETQYF.

The CDR3 DNA sequence: TGTGCCTGGAGGCCGTTATCCAATGAGCAGTTCTTC. It translates to CAWRPLSNEQFF. This rearrangement joins TRBV30 to TRBJ2-1, with no clear D. The CDR3 is 12 residues long. CDR1 and CDR2 (germline): GTSNPN, SVGIG (reference sequence). V lost 3 bases and J lost 6, with 9 bases in between.

The CDR3: CASRSSSGILGTDTQYF. DNA for the CDR3: TGCGCCAGCAGGTCCTCTTCAGGGATATTGGGCACAGATACGCAGTATTTT. The rearrangement links TRBV5-1 to TRBJ2-3; possibly TRBD1 for D (5 bases). Deletions cut 5 bases from V and 1 base from J, with 20 bases between. The germline V gene encodes CDR1 SGHRS and CDR2 YFSETQ. CDR3 size: 17 residues.

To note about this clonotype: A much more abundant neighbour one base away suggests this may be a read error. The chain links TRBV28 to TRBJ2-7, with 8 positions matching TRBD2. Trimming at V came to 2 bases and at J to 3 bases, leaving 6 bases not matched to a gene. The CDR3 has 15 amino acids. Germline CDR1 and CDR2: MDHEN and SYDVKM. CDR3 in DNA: TGTGCCAGCAGTTTACGGGAGGGGGGTAACTACGAGCAGTACTTC. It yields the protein CASSLREGGNYEQYF.

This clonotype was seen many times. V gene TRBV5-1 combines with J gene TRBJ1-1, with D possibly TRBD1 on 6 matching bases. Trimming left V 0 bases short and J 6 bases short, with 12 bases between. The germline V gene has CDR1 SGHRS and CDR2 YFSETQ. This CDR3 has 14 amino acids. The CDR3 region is CASSLETGWPEAFF. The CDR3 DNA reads TGCGCCAGCAGCTTGGAAACAGGGTGGCCTGAAGCTTTCTTT.

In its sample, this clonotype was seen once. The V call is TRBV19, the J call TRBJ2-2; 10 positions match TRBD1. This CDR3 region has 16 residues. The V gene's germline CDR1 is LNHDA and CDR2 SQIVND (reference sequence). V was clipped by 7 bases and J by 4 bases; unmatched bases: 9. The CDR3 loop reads CASNILGQGSTGELFF. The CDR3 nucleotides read TGTGCCAGTAACATCTTGGGACAGGGGAGCACCGGGGAGCTGTTTTTT.

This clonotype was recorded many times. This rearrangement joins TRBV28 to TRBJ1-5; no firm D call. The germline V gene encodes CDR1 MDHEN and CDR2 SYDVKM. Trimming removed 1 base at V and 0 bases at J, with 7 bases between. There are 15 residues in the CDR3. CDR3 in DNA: TGTGCCAGCAGTTTATTACAGAATAGCAATCAGCCCCAGCATTTT. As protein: CASSLLQNSNQPQHF.